This T cell receptor (beta chain) was found in a study of blood T cell repertoires in COVID-19 (dated by TCRdb to the early 2020s). In terms of the full investigation: The collaborator samples originated in the United States, Italy and Spain and spanned the acute and convalescent phases of COVID-19. The samples were drawn from two sources: the first 160 participants of the ongoing ImmuneRACE study, and 1,200 or so subjects contributed by 6 global collaborators. The repertoires were released in a freely available public database intended as a resource for research on the immune response to SARS-CoV-2. A de-identified subject ID, COVID-19 status, age in years and sex were almost always included in the sample metadata. The prospective study material was composed of cDNA or gDNA derived from T cells, B-cell-depleted T cells, or PBMCs. Where available, HLA class I and class II types were taken from metadata supplied by the sample provider and were not determined by assay-based typing. The dataset comprised deeply sampled blood TCRbeta repertoires from subjects exposed to, actively infected with, or recovered from COVID-19. Results the study describes overall, beyond this receptor: The amount of clinical and demographic metadata varied by source and participant and was provided uncurated.

The immunoSEQ Assay, a bias-controlled multiplex PCR, was used to amplify TCRbeta CDR3 regions from genomic DNA. Per the source publication's procedure: The number of nucleated cells in each sample was estimated from the amplification of reference gene primers within the assay. Sequence reads were collapsed and filtered to measure the absolute abundance of every unique TCRbeta CDR3 rearrangement. For each sample, productive Simpson clonality was calculated as the square root of Simpson's diversity index over productive rearrangements. Imported from immuneACCESS, the table was reduced by TCRdb to in-frame sequences with V and J called. These copies leave out some clones; in studies compared against another copy, an unresolved V gene accounts for under half, and the cause of the remainder is not known. V and J calls plus clone size are reproduced from that table; the DNA served to infer D and trimming. The table for this sample lists 65,000 to 100,000 clones; roughly 80% of them were counted only once. The ten largest clonotypes hold 13% of the sample.

Collaborating institutions collected whole blood in K2EDTA tubes following their own protocols. For TCRbeta analysis, collaborators shipped samples as frozen whole blood, isolated PBMCs, or DNA extracted from either of those sample types. In the germline V gene (reference sequence), CDR1 corresponds to MNHNY and CDR2 to SVGAGI. The CDR3, cysteine through phenylalanine, is 16 amino acids long. Only the CDR3 DNA is retained, 48 bases long and in frame from the first base. Trimming removed 5 bases from V and 2 bases from J; the gene matches leave 11 bases unexplained. Points on this clone: Its antigen is not yet known. No base quality information exists; no much larger clone differs at one position.

This clonotype originated in a human donor in a cohort sampled during active COVID-19. The receptor chain draws on TRBV6-6 and TRBJ1-2, and TRBD1 aligns with 7 junction nucleotides. Specimen: peripheral blood. The DNA sequence is as follows: TGTGCCAGCAGTGCGGGCCGACAGGGCGCCAACTATGGCTACACCTTC. Protein translation: CASSAGRQGANYGYTF.